This T cell receptor (beta chain) was documented in a study of graft-versus-host responses after intestinal transplantation. Study-level points and caveats: Recipient marrow harbored GvH clones, some of which surfaced first in ileum or blood. GvH clone levels peaked in circulation, and this peak was associated with early post-transplant HvG declines. Graft-donor T cell macrochimerism in patients accompanied high graft-versus-host to host-versus-graft clonal ratios in allografts.

In regard to this clone: What it binds is unknown.

This CDR3 region has 16 residues. With V trimmed by 4 bases and J by 1 base, 2 bases remained unmatched. Per germline, CDR1 SGHTA and CDR2 FQGTGA. The protocol was immunoSEQ multiplex PCR, while the TCRdb copy is restricted to in-frame clones and leaves out a portion. The data contain about 59,000 clones, 90% to 95% of them singletons. This sequence joins TRBV7-3 and TRBJ2-2; the match to TRBD2 covers 11 bases. Sequences were derived from unstimulated CD4+ T cells sorted from spleen or lymph node cells, sampled before transplant. This sequence originates from a human donor who was the organ donor for an intestinal transplant. The CDR3 here is CASSYGTSGNTGELFF. The CDR3 DNA sequence: TGTGCCAGCAGCTACGGGACTAGCGGGAACACCGGGGAGCTGTTTTTT. The entire variable domain, with the rest obtained from reference TRBV7-3 and TRBJ2-2, is as follows: GAGVSQTPSNKVTEKGKYVELRCDPISGHTALYWYRQSLGQGPEFLIYFQGTGAADDSGLPNDRFFAVRPEGSVSTLKIQRTERGDSAVYLCASSYGTSGNTGELFFGEGSRLTVL.